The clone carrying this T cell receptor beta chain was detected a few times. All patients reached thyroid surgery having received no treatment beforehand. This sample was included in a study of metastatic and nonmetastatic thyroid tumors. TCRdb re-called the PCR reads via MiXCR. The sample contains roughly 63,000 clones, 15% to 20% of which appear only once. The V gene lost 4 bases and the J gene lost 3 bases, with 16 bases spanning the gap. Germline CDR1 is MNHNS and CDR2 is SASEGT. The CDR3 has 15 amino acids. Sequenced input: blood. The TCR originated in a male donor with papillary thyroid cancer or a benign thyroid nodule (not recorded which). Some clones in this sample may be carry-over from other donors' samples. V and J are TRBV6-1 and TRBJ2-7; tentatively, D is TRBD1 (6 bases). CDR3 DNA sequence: TGTGCCAGCAGTGTACAGGGCGGTGCTGGCTACGAGCAGTACTTC. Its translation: CASSVQGGAGYEQYF.